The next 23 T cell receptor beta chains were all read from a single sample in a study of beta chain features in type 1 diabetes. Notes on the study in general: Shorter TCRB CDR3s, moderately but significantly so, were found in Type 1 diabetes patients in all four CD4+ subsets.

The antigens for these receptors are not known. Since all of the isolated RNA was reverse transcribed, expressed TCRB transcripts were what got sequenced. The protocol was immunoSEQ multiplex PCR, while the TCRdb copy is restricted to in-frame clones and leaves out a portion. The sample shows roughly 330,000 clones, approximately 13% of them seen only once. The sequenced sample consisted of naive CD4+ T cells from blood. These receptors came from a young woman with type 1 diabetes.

In nucleotides, the CDR3 is TGCGCCAGCAGCCAAGAAGGTAGCGGGACCTACGAGCAGTACTTC. It yields the protein CASSQEGSGTYEQYF. The chain has TRBV4-1 and TRBJ2-7, with 8 nucleotides matching TRBD2. Germline CDR1 reads MGHRA; CDR2 reads YSYEKL. The CDR3 extends over 15 amino acids. With V trimmed by 0 bases and J by 2 bases, 3 bases remained unmatched.

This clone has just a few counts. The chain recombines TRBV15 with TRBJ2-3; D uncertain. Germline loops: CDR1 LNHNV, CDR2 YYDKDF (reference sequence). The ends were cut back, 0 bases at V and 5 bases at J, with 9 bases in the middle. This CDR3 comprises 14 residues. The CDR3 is CATSRDLEVDTQYF. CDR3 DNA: TGTGCCACCAGCAGAGATTTAGAGGTAGATACGCAGTATTTT.

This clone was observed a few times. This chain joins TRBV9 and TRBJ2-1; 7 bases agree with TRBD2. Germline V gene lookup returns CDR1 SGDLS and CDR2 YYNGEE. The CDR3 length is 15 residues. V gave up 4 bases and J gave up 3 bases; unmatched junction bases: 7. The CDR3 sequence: CASSSGPSGYNEQFF. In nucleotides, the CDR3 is TGTGCCAGCAGCTCCGGACCTAGCGGCTACAATGAGCAGTTCTTC.

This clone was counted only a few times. The CDR3 loop reads CASSFGGLSLYEQYF. CDR3 nucleotide sequence: TGTGCCAGTTCCTTCGGGGGACTCTCTCTTTACGAGCAGTACTTC. J is TRBJ2-7 and V is TRBV28; a weak D match, TRBD2 (6 bases). The germline V and J ends were trimmed by 9 bases and 4 bases, with 22 bases remaining between them. The CDR3 contains 15 residues. The germline V gene encodes CDR1 MDHEN and CDR2 SYDVKM.

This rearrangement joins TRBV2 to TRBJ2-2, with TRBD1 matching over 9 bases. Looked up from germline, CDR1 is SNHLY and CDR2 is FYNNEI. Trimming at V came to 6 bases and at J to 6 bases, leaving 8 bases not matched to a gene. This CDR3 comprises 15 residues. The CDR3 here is CASSLGQGWSGELFF. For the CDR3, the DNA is TGTGCCAGCAGCTTGGGACAGGGTTGGTCCGGGGAGCTGTTTTTT.

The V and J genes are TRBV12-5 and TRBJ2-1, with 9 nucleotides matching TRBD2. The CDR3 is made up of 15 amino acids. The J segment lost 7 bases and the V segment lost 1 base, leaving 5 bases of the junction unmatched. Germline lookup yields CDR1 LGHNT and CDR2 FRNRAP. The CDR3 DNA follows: TGTGCTAGTGGTTTGGCTGCGGGAGGGGAAAATGAGCAGTTCTTC. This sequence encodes CASGLAAGGENEQFF. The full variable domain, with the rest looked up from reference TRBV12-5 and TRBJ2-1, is DARVTQTPRHKVTEMGQEVTMRCQPILGHNTVFWYRQTMMQGLELLAYFRNRAPLDDSGMPKDRFSAEMPDATLATLKIQPSEPRDSAVYFCASGLAAGGENEQFFGPGTRLTVL.

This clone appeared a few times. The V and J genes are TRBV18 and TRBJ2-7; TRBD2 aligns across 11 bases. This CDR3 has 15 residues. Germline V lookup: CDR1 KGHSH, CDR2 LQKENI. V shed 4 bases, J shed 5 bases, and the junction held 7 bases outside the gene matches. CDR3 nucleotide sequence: TGTGCCAGCTCACTAGCGGGAGGGCCTTTGGACGAGCAGTACGTC. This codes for CASSLAGGPLDEQYV.

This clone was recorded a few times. The CDR3 region has the DNA TGTGCCAGCATCCTACCCTATGGCTACACCTTC. Translated, it gives CASILPYGYTF. The V call is TRBV27, the J call TRBJ1-2; D is unclear. Trimming stripped 7 bases from V and 4 bases from J, with 7 bases between. CDR1 and CDR2 (germline): MNHEY, SMNVEV (reference sequence). The CDR3 runs 11 residues.

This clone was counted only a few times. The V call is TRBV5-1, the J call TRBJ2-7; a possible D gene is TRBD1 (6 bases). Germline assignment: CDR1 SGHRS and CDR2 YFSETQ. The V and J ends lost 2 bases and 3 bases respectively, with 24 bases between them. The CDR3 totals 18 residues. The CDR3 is CASSFWIRDIRIGYEQYF. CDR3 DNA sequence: TGCGCCAGCAGCTTTTGGATCCGGGACATAAGAATAGGCTACGAGCAGTACTTC.

The CDR3 is CASSVGLPGGRNYGYTF. The CDR3 nucleotides are TGTGCCAGCAGCGTAGGCCTCCCAGGGGGCAGAAACTATGGCTACACCTTC. The V call is TRBV9, the J call TRBJ1-2, with 8 positions matching TRBD1. This CDR3 spans 17 amino acids. From germline, CDR1 is SGDLS and CDR2 YYNGEE. J gave up 2 bases and V 0 bases, and 9 bases lay outside the gene matches.

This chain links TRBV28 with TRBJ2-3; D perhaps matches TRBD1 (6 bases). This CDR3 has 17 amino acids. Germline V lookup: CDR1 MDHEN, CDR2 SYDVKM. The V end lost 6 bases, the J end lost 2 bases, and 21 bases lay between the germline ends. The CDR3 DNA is TGTGCCAGCAGAAACACTACGGGACATTTCGACACAGATACGCAGTATTTT. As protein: CASRNTTGHFDTDTQYF.

CDR3 protein: CASSAPPGTYNEQFF. CDR3 DNA sequence: TGTGCCAGCAGCGCTCCGCCAGGGACCTACAATGAGCAGTTCTTC. The chain uses TRBV9 and TRBJ2-1; a weak D match, TRBD1 (5 bases). CDR1 is SGDLS and CDR2 is YYNGEE in the germline V gene. The CDR3 spans 15 residues. The V and J ends lost 3 bases and 2 bases respectively, with 12 bases between them.

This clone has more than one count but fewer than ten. This CDR3 reads CASGGQTYEQYF. CDR3 in DNA: TGTGCCAGCGGCGGACAGACCTACGAGCAGTACTTC. The rearrangement joins TRBV2 to TRBJ2-7; possibly TRBD1 for D (6 bases). The CDR3 sequence is 12 residues long. CDR1 SNHLY and CDR2 FYNNEI come from the germline V gene. V was pared by 8 bases and J by 2 bases, with 10 bases between. The full variable domain, completed using reference TRBV2 and TRBJ2-7, is EPEVTQTPSHQVTQMGQEVILRCVPISNHLYFYWYRQILGQKVEFLVSFYNNEISEKSEIFDDQFSVERPDGSNFTLKIRSTKLEDSAMYFCASGGQTYEQYFGPGTRLTVT.

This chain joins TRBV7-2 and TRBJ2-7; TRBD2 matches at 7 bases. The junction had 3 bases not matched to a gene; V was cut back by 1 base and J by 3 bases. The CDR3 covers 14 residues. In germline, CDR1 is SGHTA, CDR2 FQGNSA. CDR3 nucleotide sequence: TGTGCCAGCAGCTTAGGACTAGCCTTCTACGAGCAGTACTTC. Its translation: CASSLGLAFYEQYF.

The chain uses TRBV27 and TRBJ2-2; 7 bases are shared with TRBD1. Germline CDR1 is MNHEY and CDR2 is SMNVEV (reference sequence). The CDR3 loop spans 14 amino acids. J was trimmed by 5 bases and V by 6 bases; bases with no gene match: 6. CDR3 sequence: CASSWGQRTGELFF. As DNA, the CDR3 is TGTGCCAGCAGCTGGGGACAGCGGACCGGGGAGCTGTTTTTT.

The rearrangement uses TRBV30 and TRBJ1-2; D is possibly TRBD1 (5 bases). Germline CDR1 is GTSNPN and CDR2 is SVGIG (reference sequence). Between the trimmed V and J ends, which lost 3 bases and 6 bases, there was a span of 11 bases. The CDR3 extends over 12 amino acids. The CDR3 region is CAWSLPGHGYTF. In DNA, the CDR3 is TGTGCCTGGAGCCTCCCAGGGCATGGCTACACCTTC.

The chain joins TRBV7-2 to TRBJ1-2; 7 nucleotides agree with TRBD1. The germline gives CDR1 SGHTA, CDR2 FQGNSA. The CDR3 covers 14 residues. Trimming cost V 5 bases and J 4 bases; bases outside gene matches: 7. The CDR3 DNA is TGTGCCAGCAGCACCGACAGGGCGGGCTATGGCTACACCTTC. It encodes CASSTDRAGYGYTF.

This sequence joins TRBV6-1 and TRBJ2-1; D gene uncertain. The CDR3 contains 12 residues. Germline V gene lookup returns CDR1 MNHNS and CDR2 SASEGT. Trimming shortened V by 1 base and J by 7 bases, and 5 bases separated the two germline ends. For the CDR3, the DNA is TGTGCCAGCAGTGAAGTATCTAATGAGCAGTTCTTC. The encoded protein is CASSEVSNEQFF.

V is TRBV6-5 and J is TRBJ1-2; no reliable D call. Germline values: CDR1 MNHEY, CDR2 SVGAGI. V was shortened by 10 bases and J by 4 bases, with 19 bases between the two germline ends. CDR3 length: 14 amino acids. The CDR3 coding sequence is TGTGCCACCACGAGTTTCGGGGAGAGCTATGGCTACACCTTC. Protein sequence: CATTSFGESYGYTF.

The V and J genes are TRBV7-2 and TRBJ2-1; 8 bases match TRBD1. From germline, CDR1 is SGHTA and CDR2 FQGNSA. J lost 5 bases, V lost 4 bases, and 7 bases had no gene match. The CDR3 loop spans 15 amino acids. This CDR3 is CASSSGTGLNNEQFF. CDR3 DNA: TGTGCCAGCAGCTCCGGGACAGGCCTCAACAATGAGCAGTTCTTC.

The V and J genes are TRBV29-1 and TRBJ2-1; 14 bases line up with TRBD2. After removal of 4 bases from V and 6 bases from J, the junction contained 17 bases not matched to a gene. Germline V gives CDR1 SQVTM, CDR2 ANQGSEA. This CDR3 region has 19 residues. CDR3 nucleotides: TGCAGCGTTGCCTATACCCCGGGACTAGCGGGAGTAGGAATCAATGAGCAGTTCTTC. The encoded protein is CSVAYTPGLAGVGINEQFF.

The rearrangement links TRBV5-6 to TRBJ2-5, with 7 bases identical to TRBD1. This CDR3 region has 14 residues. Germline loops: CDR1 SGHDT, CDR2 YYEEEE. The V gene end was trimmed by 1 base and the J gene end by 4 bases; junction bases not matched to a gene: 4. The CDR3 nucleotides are TGTGCCAGCAGCTTGTTACAGGGGCGAGAGACCCAGTACTTC. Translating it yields CASSLLQGRETQYF.

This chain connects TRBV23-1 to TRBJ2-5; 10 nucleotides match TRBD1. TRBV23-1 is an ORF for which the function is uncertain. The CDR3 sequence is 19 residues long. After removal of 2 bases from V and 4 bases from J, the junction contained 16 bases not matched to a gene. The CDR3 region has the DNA TGCGCCAGCAGTCAAAGTTCTTGCGGGACAGGGGCTCCCTTAGAGACCCAGTACTTC. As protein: CASSQSSCGTGAPLETQYF.